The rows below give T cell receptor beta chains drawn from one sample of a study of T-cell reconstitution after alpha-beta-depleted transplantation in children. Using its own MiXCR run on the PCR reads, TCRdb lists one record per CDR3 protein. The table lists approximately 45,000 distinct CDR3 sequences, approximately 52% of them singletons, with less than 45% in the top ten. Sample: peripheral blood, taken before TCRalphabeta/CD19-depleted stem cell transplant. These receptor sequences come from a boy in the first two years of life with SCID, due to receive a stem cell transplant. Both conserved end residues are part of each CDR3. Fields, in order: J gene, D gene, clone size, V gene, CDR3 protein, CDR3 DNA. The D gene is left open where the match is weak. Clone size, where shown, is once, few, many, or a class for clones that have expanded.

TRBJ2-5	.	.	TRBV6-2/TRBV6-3	CASTPLGIQETQYF	TGTGCCAGCACACCGCTAGGAATCCAAGAGACCCAGTACTTC
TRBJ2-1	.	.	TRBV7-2	CASSRVNEQFF	TGTGCCAGCAGCAGGGTGAATGAGCAGTTCTTC
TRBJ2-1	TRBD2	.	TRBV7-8	CASSHQWGTSGGQGDEQFF	TGTGCCAGCAGCCATCAATGGGGGACTAGCGGGGGGCAGGGGGATGAGCAGTTCTTC
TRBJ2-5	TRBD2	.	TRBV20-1	CSARRTSGGDGETQYF	TGCAGTGCTAGGAGGACTAGCGGGGGGGACGGAGAGACCCAGTACTTC
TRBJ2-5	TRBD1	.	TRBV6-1	CASRDRAYQETQYF	TGTGCCAGCCGGGACAGAGCGTACCAAGAGACCCAGTACTTC
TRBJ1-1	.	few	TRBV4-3	CASSPRHTSGAEAFF	TGCGCCAGCAGCCCCCGACACACCTCGGGTGCTGAAGCTTTCTTT
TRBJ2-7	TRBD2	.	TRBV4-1	CASSQDHRSGGSYEQYF	TGCGCCAGCAGCCAAGATCATCGGAGCGGGGGCTCCTACGAGCAGTACTTC
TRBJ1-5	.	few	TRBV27	CASSLSGDNRQPQHF	TGTGCCAGCAGTTTATCCGGGGATAATCGACAGCCCCAGCATTTT
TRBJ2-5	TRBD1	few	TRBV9	CASSERDRGSETQYF	TGTGCCAGCAGCGAAAGGGACAGGGGATCAGAGACCCAGTACTTC
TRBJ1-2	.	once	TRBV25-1	CASTLGNNYGYTF	TGTGCCAGCACCCTAGGGAACAACTATGGCTACACCTTC
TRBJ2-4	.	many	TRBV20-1	CSAREGQPKNIQYF	TGCAGTGCTAGAGAAGGACAACCGAAAAACATTCAGTACTTC
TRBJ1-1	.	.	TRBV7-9	CASSPEGWQAFF	TGTGCCAGCAGCCCCGAGGGATGGCAAGCTTTCTTT
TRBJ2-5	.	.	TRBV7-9	CASSRGLRGYF	TGTGCCAGCAGCCGGGGACTCCGTGGGTACTTC
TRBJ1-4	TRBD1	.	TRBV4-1	CASSQPDRVNEKLFF	TGCGCCAGCAGCCAACCTGACAGGGTTAATGAAAAACTGTTTTTT
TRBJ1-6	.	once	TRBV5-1	CASSLKDSSYNSPLHF	TGCGCCAGCAGCTTGAAGGACAGCTCCTATAATTCACCCCTCCACTTT
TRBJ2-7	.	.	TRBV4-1	CASSQGAQLYEQYF	TGCGCCAGCAGCCAAGGGGCACAGCTCTACGAGCAGTACTTC
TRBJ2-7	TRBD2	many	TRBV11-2	CASSLGLAGVSISGEQYF	TGTGCCAGCAGCCTGGGACTAGCGGGGGTCTCGATCTCTGGAGAGCAGTACTTC
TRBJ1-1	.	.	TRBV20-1	CSAPDWGLNTEAFF	TGCAGTGCTCCGGACTGGGGCTTGAACACTGAAGCTTTCTTT
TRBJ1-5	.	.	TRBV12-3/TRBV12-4	CASSLSVGQYSNQPQHF	TGTGCCAGCAGTTTATCCGTAGGACAATATAGCAATCAGCCCCAGCATTTT
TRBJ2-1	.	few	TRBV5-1	CASSLASAMEQFF	TGCGCCAGCAGCTTGGCTAGCGCGATGGAGCAGTTCTTC
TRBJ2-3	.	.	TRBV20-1	CSVTTDSTDTQYF	TGCAGTGTAACTACAGACAGCACAGATACGCAGTATTTT
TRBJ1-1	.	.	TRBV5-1	CASSWSRDSTEAFF	TGCGCCAGCAGCTGGTCCAGGGATTCCACTGAAGCTTTCTTT
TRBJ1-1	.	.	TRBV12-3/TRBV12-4	CASSLGSLNTEAFF	TGTGCCAGCAGCCTGGGGTCTCTGAACACTGAAGCTTTCTTT
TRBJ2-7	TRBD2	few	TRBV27	CASSLKGREGYEQYF	TGTGCCAGCAGTTTAAAGGGCAGGGAGGGTTACGAGCAGTACTTC
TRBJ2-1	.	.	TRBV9	CASNPGDNEQFF	TGTGCCAGCAATCCGGGGGACAATGAGCAGTTCTTC
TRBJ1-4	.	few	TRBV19	CASMRGGSNEKLFF	TGTGCCAGTATGAGGGGAGGGTCCAACGAAAAACTGTTTTTT
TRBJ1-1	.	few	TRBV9	CASSVGRNTEAFF	TGTGCCAGCAGCGTAGGTCGGAACACTGAAGCTTTCTTT
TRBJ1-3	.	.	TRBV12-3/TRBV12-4	CASTRLQMVTASGNTIYF	TGTGCCAGCACCCGACTTCAGATGGTTACCGCCTCTGGAAACACCATATATTTT
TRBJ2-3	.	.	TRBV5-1	CASSQQDDTQYF	TGCGCCAGCAGCCAACAGGACGATACGCAGTATTTT
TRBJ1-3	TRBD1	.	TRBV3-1	CAIGGAQGTRRRNTIYF	TGTGCCATCGGGGGAGCACAGGGGACGCGGAGGAGAAACACCATATATTTT
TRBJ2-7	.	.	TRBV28	CASSSDHYEQYF	TGTGCCAGTTCTAGCGACCATTACGAGCAGTACTTC
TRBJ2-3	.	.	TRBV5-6	CASSLKRYTDTQYF	TGTGCCAGCAGCTTGAAGCGCTACACAGATACGCAGTATTTT
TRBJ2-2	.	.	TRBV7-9	CASSPLAYTGELFF	TGTGCCAGCAGCCCTCTAGCGTACACCGGGGAGCTGTTTTTT
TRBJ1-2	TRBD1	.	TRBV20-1	CSASPGQGDGYGYTF	TGCAGTGCCAGCCCCGGACAGGGTGACGGCTATGGCTACACCTTC
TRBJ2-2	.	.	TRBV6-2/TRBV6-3	CASSPLETGELFF	TGTGCCAGCAGCCCCCTCGAAACCGGGGAGCTGTTTTTT
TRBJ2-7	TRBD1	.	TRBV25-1	CASSELGTGATYEQYF	TGTGCCAGCAGTGAACTAGGGACAGGGGCGACCTACGAGCAGTACTTC
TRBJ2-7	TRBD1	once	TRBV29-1	CSAARDRVAEQYF	TGCAGCGCCGCCAGAGACAGGGTGGCCGAGCAGTACTTC
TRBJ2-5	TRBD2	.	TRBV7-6	CASSALAGGGETQYF	TGTGCCAGCAGCGCTCTAGCGGGGGGCGGGGAGACCCAGTACTTC
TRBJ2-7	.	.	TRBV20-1	CSARTSGRLDEQYF	TGCAGTGCTAGGACCTCTGGGCGTCTCGACGAGCAGTACTTC
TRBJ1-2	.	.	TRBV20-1	CSARDNRDYGYTF	TGCAGTGCTAGAGATAACAGGGACTATGGCTACACCTTC
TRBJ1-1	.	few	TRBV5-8	CASSSGQGNTEAFF	TGTGCCAGCAGTTCCGGGCAGGGGAACACTGAAGCTTTCTTT
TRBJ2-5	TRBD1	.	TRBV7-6	CASSFGTGAMETQYF	TGTGCCAGCAGCTTCGGGACAGGTGCGATGGAGACCCAGTACTTC
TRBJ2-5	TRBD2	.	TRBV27	CASSFSPGTSGRREETQYF	TGTGCCAGCAGTTTCTCCCCCGGGACTAGCGGCCGGAGGGAGGAGACCCAGTACTTC
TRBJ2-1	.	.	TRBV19	CASSIEGNEQFF	TGTGCCAGTAGTATCGAGGGAAATGAGCAGTTCTTC
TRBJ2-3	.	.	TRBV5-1	CASSSDNAGTQYF	TGCGCCAGCAGCTCGGACAATGCCGGGACGCAGTATTTT
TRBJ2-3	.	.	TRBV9	CASSPRRGAADTQYF	TGTGCCAGCAGCCCCCGCCGGGGGGCAGCGGATACGCAGTATTTT
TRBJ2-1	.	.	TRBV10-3	CATLENSYLSGEQFF	TGTGCCACTTTGGAAAACAGTTACCTGTCTGGCGAGCAGTTCTTC
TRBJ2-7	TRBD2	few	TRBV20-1	CSAPSGVGYEQYF	TGCAGTGCTCCTAGCGGGGTTGGGTACGAGCAGTACTTC
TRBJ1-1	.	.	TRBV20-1	CSARTGNTEAFF	TGCAGTGCTAGAACGGGGAACACTGAAGCTTTCTTT
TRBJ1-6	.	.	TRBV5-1	CASSPDGALSPLHF	TGCGCCAGCAGCCCAGATGGGGCCCTTTCACCCCTCCACTTT
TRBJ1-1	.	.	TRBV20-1	CSARGPTVQGYSNTEAFF	TGCAGTGCTAGAGGTCCCACGGTTCAGGGATACTCGAACACTGAAGCTTTCTTT
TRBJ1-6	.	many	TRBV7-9	CASSVAGYGGSPLHF	TGTGCCAGCAGCGTTGCAGGGTATGGGGGTTCACCCCTCCACTTT
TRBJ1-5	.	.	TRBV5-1	CASSLGPGSGQAQHF	TGCGCCAGCAGCTTGGGACCAGGGAGTGGGCAGGCCCAGCATTTT
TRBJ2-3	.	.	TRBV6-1	CASSPLGQDTDTQYF	TGTGCCAGCAGTCCCCTGGGGCAGGACACAGATACGCAGTATTTT
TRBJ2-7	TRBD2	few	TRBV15	CATSSETSGDPINIEQYF	TGTGCCACCAGCAGTGAGACTAGCGGGGACCCCATAAATATCGAGCAGTACTTC
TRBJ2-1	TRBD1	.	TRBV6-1	CASRTIQGNNDEQFF	TGTGCCAGCAGGACTATACAGGGGAACAATGATGAGCAGTTCTTC
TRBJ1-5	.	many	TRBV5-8	CASGWWGSNQPQHF	TGTGCCAGCGGGTGGTGGGGAAGCAATCAGCCCCAGCATTTT
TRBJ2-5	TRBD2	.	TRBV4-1	CASSQGSSGAQETQYF	TGCGCCAGCAGCCAGGGTTCGAGCGGGGCGCAAGAGACCCAGTACTTC
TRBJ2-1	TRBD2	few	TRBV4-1	CASSQGYLAGGDNEQFF	TGCGCCAGCAGCCAAGGATATCTAGCGGGGGGTGATAATGAGCAGTTCTTC